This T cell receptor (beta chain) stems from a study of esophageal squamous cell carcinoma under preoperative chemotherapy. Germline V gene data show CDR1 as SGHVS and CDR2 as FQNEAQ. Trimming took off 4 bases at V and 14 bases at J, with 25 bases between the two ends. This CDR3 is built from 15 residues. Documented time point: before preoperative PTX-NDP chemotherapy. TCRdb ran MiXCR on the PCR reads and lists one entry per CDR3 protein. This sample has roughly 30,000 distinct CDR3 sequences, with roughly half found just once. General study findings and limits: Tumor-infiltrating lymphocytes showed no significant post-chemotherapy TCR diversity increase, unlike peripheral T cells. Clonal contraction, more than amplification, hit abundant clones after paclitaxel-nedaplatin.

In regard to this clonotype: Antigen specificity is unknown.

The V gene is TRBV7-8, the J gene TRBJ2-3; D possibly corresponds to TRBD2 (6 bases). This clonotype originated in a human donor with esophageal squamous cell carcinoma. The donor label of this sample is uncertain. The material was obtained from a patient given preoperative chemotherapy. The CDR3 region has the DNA TGTGCCAGCAGCTCGCGGGGTCCCAGCACCGGTGAGCTGTATTTT. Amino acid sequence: CASSSRGPSTGELYF.